These 18 T cell receptor beta chains share one sample of origin, sequenced in a study of Ad26.COV2.S vaccination and SARS-CoV-2 variants. Some clones are missing from TCRdb's copy, which holds only in-frame ones; the method was immunoSEQ multiplex PCR. The repertoire consists of about 460,000 clones, with 80% to 90% occurring once and the leading ten covering 1.5% to 2%. The treatment is: 19 received Ad26.COV2.S at low or high dose, single or two shots; 5 received placebo; per-sample allocation not given. Following the first vaccine or placebo injection, samples were taken on day 63. Specimen: peripheral blood, collected in a trial of Ad26.COV2.S vaccine versus placebo. These receptors originate from a person aged 18-60 years who received the Ad26.COV2.S COVID-19 vaccine or a placebo.

The chain employs TRBV6-6 and TRBJ2-3; a weak D match, TRBD2 (5 bases). CDR3 length: 14 residues. With 2 bases removed from V and 6 bases from J, the gap between germline ends came to 12 bases. Looked up from germline, CDR1 is MNHNY and CDR2 is SVGAGI (reference sequence). DNA of the CDR3: TGTGCCAGCAGTTACCCCGCGGGCGGGGATACGCAGTATTTT. Translating it yields CASSYPAGGDTQYF.

The V gene is TRBV19, the J gene TRBJ1-3, with unresolved D. Trimming cost V 0 bases and J 0 bases, with 12 bases left between them. CDR1 is LNHDA and CDR2 is SQIVND in the germline V gene (reference sequence). CDR3 size: 17 residues. CDR3: CASSIEIQPSSGNTIYF. DNA of the CDR3: TGTGCCAGTAGTATAGAGATCCAACCGAGCTCTGGAAACACCATATATTTT.

This rearrangement joins TRBV2 to TRBJ2-7; D is possibly TRBD1 (6 bases). The germline V gene has CDR1 SNHLY and CDR2 FYNNEI. The V and J ends lost 6 bases and 4 bases respectively, with 19 bases between them. This CDR3 is 15 amino acids long. In nucleotides, the CDR3 is TGTGCCAGCAGGAACCTCCCCGGGACACCTTACGAGCAGTACTTC. Translated: CASRNLPGTPYEQYF.

V gene TRBV5-1 combines with J gene TRBJ1-1; 7 bases are shared with TRBD1. Looked up from germline, CDR1 is SGHRS and CDR2 is YFSETQ. Trimming removed 4 bases from V and 5 bases from J; junction bases left unmatched: 8. The CDR3 runs 14 residues. CDR3 sequence (DNA): TGCGCCAGCAGCGGAACAGGGGCGGGAACTGAAGCTTTCTTT. Amino acid sequence: CASSGTGAGTEAFF.

The chain employs TRBV9 and TRBJ2-7, with TRBD2 as a possible D gene (5 bases). In germline, CDR1 is SGDLS, CDR2 YYNGEE. The CDR3 runs to 15 residues. With 0 bases removed from V and 4 bases from J, the gap between germline ends came to 14 bases. CDR3 region: CASSVVEVRKYEQYF. CDR3 DNA sequence: TGTGCCAGCAGCGTAGTGGAGGTCAGAAAGTACGAGCAGTACTTC.

V is TRBV19 and J is TRBJ1-3, with unresolved D. V lost 3 bases, J lost 1 base, and 7 bases lay in between. The CDR3 runs 14 residues. Per the germline V gene, CDR1 is LNHDA and CDR2 is SQIVND (reference sequence). CDR3 amino acids: CASSIGKSGNTIYF. The CDR3 nucleotides read TGTGCCAGTAGTATCGGGAAATCTGGAAACACCATATATTTT.

This chain links TRBV6-5 with TRBJ1-1; possible D gene TRBD1, 5 bases. Trimming shortened V by 0 bases and J by 3 bases, and 14 bases separated the two germline ends. Germline V gene sequence: CDR1 MNHEY, CDR2 SVGAGI. The CDR3 is made up of 16 amino acids. This chain's CDR3 is CASSYSTRGSYTEAFF. DNA of the CDR3: TGTGCCAGCAGTTACTCTACAAGGGGATCGTACACTGAAGCTTTCTTT.

This chain links TRBV19 with TRBJ2-1; 8 positions match TRBD2. The V and J ends lost 7 bases and 5 bases, in that order; junction bases with no gene match: 16. The CDR3 length is 17 residues. CDR1 LNHDA and CDR2 SQIVND come from the germline V gene (reference sequence). CDR3 sequence: CASTRLARLSTHNEQFF. CDR3 in DNA: TGTGCCAGTACTAGACTAGCGCGACTTTCTACCCACAATGAGCAGTTCTTC.

The J gene is TRBJ2-3, the V gene TRBV10-3; D unclear. The germline V gene has CDR1 ENHRY and CDR2 SYGVKD. Trimming shortened V by 3 bases and J by 6 bases, and 4 bases separated the two germline ends. The CDR3 spans 11 residues. This chain's CDR3 is CAISDGDTQYF. CDR3 DNA sequence: TGTGCCATCAGTGACGGTGATACGCAGTATTTT.

V is TRBV18 and J is TRBJ1-4, with D possibly being TRBD1 (5 bases). This CDR3 contains 15 residues. Deletions cut 3 bases from V and 6 bases from J, with 14 bases between. Per the germline V gene, CDR1 is KGHSH and CDR2 is LQKENI. Here the CDR3 DNA reads TGTGCCAGCTCACCCCTTGGGGGTGGCGATGAAAAACTGTTTTTT. Protein product: CASSPLGGGDEKLFF.

The chain links TRBV20-1 to TRBJ2-3, with D possibly TRBD1 on 5 matching bases. V was pared by 5 bases and J by 4 bases, with 7 bases between. Germline V gene sequence: CDR1 DFQATT, CDR2 SNEGSKA (reference sequence). This CDR3 is 11 amino acids long. The CDR3 DNA reads as TGCAGTGCTCTAGGGGCAGATACGCAGTATTTT. This sequence encodes CSALGADTQYF.

The chain employs TRBV9 and TRBJ2-1, with no clear D. The germline V gene has CDR1 SGDLS and CDR2 YYNGEE. The CDR3 runs 12 residues. V was cut by 0 bases and J by 10 bases, with 8 bases left in between. The CDR3: CASSVDSGEQFF. For the CDR3, the DNA is TGTGCCAGCAGCGTAGATTCCGGGGAGCAGTTCTTC. The complete variable domain, with remaining parts taken from reference TRBV9 and TRBJ2-1, reads DSGVTQTPKHLITATGQRVTLRCSPRSGDLSVYWYQQSLDQGLQFLIQYYNGEERAKGNILERFSAQQFPDLHSELNLSSLELGDSALYFCASSVDSGEQFFGPGTRLTVL.

This clone was seen only once. The V gene is TRBV11-2, the J gene TRBJ2-1; TRBD2 matches at 11 bases. With V trimmed by 1 base and J by 5 bases, 10 bases remained unmatched. This CDR3 has 18 amino acids. In germline, CDR1 is SGHAT, CDR2 FQNNGV. The CDR3 protein is CASSLGITGTSGNNEQFF. Here the CDR3 DNA reads TGTGCCAGCAGCTTAGGTATCACCGGGACTAGCGGAAACAATGAGCAGTTCTTC.

The chain is built from TRBV11-2 and TRBJ2-5; no reliable D call. This CDR3 spans 13 amino acids. Germline V gives CDR1 SGHAT, CDR2 FQNNGV. V lost 3 bases and J 5 bases, leaving 10 bases between the germline ends. The CDR3 region is CASSFNGAETQYF. DNA for the CDR3: TGTGCCAGCAGCTTTAACGGAGCGGAGACCCAGTACTTC.

This chain uses TRBV6-4 with TRBJ1-1; D call uncertain. There are 13 residues in the CDR3. From germline, CDR1 is MRHNA and CDR2 SNTAGT. Trimming removed 5 bases from V and 1 base from J, with 8 bases in between. The CDR3 protein is CASSITENTEAFF. Written as DNA, the CDR3 is TGTGCCAGCAGTATAACAGAGAACACTGAAGCTTTCTTT.

V is TRBV25-1 and J is TRBJ2-2; TRBD1 aligns across 9 bases. Germline lookup yields CDR1 MGHDK and CDR2 SYGVNS. The CDR3 has 15 residues. J lost 5 bases, V lost 7 bases, and 8 bases had no gene match. CDR3 in amino acids: CASTLDRGGTGELFF. CDR3 coding DNA: TGTGCCAGCACCCTGGACAGGGGAGGGACCGGGGAGCTGTTTTTT.

The CDR3 is CASSLTYEKLFF. The CDR3 nucleotides are TGCGCCAGCAGCTTGACTTATGAAAAACTGTTTTTT. This chain connects TRBV4-1 to TRBJ1-4; D is uncertain. Germline CDR1 MGHRA, CDR2 YSYEKL. The CDR3 is 12 residues long. V lost 5 bases and J 6 bases, leaving 7 bases between the germline ends.

The CDR3 region is CASSADGNYGYTF. For the CDR3, the DNA is TGTGCCAGCAGTGCTGACGGTAACTATGGCTACACCTTC. The chain uses TRBV6-4 and TRBJ1-2; D gene unclear. The V end lost 4 bases, the J end lost 1 base, and 7 bases lay between the germline ends. Germline V gene lookup returns CDR1 MRHNA and CDR2 SNTAGT. The CDR3 has 13 amino acids.